This T cell receptor beta chain originates from a study of T cells in Graves' hyperthyroidism and ophthalmopathy (dated by TCRdb to about 2019). Background for the entire study: Peripheral blood was sampled at the time of initial diagnosis, prior to any treatment. TCR Vbeta CDR3 sequencing of around 130 peripheral blood samples (43 ophthalmopathy, roughly 74 hyperthyroidism and some 17 progressor patients) is reported in the paper. TCR V-J signatures able to tell the groups apart were searched for in a discovery cohort of 100 or so patients, of whom fewer than 45 had Graves' ophthalmopathy and under 65 had stable Graves' hyperthyroidism. Prospective prediction of ophthalmopathy was tested in an independent validation cohort of some 19 hyperthyroidism patients and around 16 patients who later progressed to ophthalmopathy. Once sampling was done, hyperthyroidism patients were given methimazole at a starting dose of 30 mg daily, whereas ophthalmopathy patients were given high-dose intravenous methylprednisolone. The study also compared thyroid tissue and blood T-cell repertoires from roughly six Graves' hyperthyroidism patients. The approximately 100 discovery patients were divided at random into training and test sets in a 7:3 ratio. What the study reported, not specific to this receptor: No statistical method was used to set the sample size in advance, and investigators knew the group allocation. A 13 V-J signature model separated ophthalmopathy from stable hyperthyroidism, with 87.88% sensitivity and 81.08% specificity in cross-validation and 80%/75% in testing. In validation, the model predicted progression to ophthalmopathy with around 71% sensitivity and 72% to 75% specificity, a median of around 6.6 months before onset. Most expanded thyroid clonotypes (frequency above 0.001) were also detected in blood, suggesting blood repertoires may reflect thyroid immune responses.

The germline V gene sets CDR1 to SGHRS and CDR2 to YFSETQ. From cysteine to phenylalanine, the CDR3 is 16 amino acids long. Only the CDR3 region is kept as DNA, spanning 48 bases read in frame from base 1. Ends trimmed: V by 3 bases, J by 0 bases; bases unmatched to a gene: 1. Ophthalmopathy patients had moderately to severely active disease, with a Clinical Activity Score of 3 or more, a NOSPECS grade of 4 or more, and a disease duration of less than 3 months. Any patient with an uncontrolled infection, another autoimmune disease, pregnancy or lactation was excluded. Clinical symptoms, serum thyroxine and TRAb, thyroid ultrasound, and orbital computed tomography formed the basis for the diagnoses. PBMCs were separated from roughly 10 ml of fresh peripheral blood using Ficoll-Paque density gradient centrifugation. Total RNA was extracted with Trizol reagent, and quality was checked on an Agilent 2100 Bioanalyzer.

The TCR beta CDR3 regions were amplified from the RNA transcripts. The TCR CDR3 was subjected to a first round of RT-PCR using the HTBI primer set and the Qiagen OneStep RT-PCR kit. Libraries were constructed in a second round of multiplex PCR, after which size selection and purification were carried out. Paired-end sequencing of the libraries was performed with 100 bp reads on an Illumina HiSeq2000. As for how the authors treated the data: SOAPnuke was used to process the raw data, with reads discarded if the reads contained adapters or uncalled bases, had a mean Phred below 15, or lacked an exact constant-primer or identifier match. High-quality paired reads were merged with COPE v1.2.5, and unique nucleotide sequences were defined as clonotypes. Clonotypes were aligned to IMGT TRBV, TRBD and TRBJ reference segments using MiTCR v1.1. The analysis was restricted to V-J combinations with a frequency above 0.0001, which together covered about 99% of the repertoires. A TCS score was defined as the ratio of F50 (clonal expansion) to E x V (chaos), with BLOSUM62-based TCRdist applied between CDR3 peptides within each V-J. Welch's t-statistics and random forest reduced 514 V-J features to 13, which were used in a naive Bayes classifier (R e1071). TCRdb trimmed the raw reads at Q25, called clones with MiXCR and kept productive beta chains. Identical CDR3 protein sequences are pooled into one entry, listed with their most common genes and DNA. These V and J calls derive from TCRdb rather than the authors' analysis. Counted in this sample were 400,000 or so distinct CDR3 sequences; 11% to 15% of them appeared once. The top ten hold 25% to 30% of the sample.

Comments on this clonotype: It has no known antigen specificity. Base-call qualities are not available, and no considerably larger clone is one nucleotide away.

The TCR originated in a man in his fifties with Graves' ophthalmopathy. Material for sequencing was blood. The rearranged chain carries TRBV5-1 and TRBJ2-3, with 13 bases aligning to TRBD2. The base sequence is TGCGCCAGCAGCTGGACTAGCGGGAGTAGCACAGATACGCAGTATTTT. It translates as CASSWTSGSSTDTQYF.